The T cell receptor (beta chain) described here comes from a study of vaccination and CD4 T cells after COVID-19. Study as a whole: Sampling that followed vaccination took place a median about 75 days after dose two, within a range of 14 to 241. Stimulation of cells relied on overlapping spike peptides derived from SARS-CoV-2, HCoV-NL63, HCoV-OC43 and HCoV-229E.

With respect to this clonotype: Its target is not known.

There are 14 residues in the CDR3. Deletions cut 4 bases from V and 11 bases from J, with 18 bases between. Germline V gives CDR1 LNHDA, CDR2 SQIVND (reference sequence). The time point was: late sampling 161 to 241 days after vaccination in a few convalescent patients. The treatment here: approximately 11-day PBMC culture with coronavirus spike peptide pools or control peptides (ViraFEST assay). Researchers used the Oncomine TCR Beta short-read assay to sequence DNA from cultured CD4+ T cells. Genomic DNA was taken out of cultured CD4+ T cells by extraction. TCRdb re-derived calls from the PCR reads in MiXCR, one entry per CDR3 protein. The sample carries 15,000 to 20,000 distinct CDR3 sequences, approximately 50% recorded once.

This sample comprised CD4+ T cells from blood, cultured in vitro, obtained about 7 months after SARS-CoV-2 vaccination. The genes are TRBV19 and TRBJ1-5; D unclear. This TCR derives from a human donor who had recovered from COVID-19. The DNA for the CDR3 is TGTGCCAGTAGTACAAAACCCTCCCTCGTCGCCCAGCATTTT. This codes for CASSTKPSLVAQHF.